The 7 T cell receptor beta chains below were found in one sample sequenced in a study of shared clonotypes between healthy human individuals. Generated by immunoSEQ multiplex PCR, the TCRdb table keeps only in-frame clones and is missing some. This table holds tens of thousands of clones, roughly three fifths found once. The sequenced sample consisted of memory CD8+ T cells sorted from blood. Subset given: CD45RO+ cells pooled with CCR7-negative TemRA cells. The source is a man aged 25-45 years in good health.

This chain connects TRBV29-1 to TRBJ2-4, with D possibly matching TRBD2 (7 bases). V lost 0 bases to trimming and J lost 8 bases, with 17 bases between them. This CDR3 region has 15 residues. CDR1 is SQVTM, CDR2 ANQGSEA, per germline. The CDR3 DNA is TGCAGCGTTGAAGATATTCGGGGGGCAAGGGACATTCAGTACTTC. Its protein is CSVEDIRGARDIQYF.

This chain uses TRBV9 with TRBJ2-7, with D perhaps matching TRBD2 (5 bases). CDR1 is SGDLS and CDR2 is YYNGEE in the germline V gene. Deletions cut 4 bases from V and 2 bases from J, with 16 bases between. There are 15 residues in the CDR3. The CDR3 DNA reads TGTGCCAGCAGCCCCCGAGCGGACGCCGCCTACGAGCAGTACTTC. It is translated as CASSPRADAAYEQYF.

J is TRBJ2-2 and V is TRBV7-9; D unclear. CDR1 is SEHNR, CDR2 FQNEAQ, per germline (reference sequence). CDR3 size: 13 residues. The ends were cut back, 2 bases at V and 6 bases at J, with 7 bases in the middle. CDR3 sequence (DNA): TGTGCCAGCAGCTTACGGAAACCCGGGGAGCTGTTTTTT. Translation gives CASSLRKPGELFF. Drawing the rest from reference TRBV7-9 and TRBJ2-2, the complete variable domain is DTGVSQNPRHKITKRGQNVTFRCDPISEHNRLYWYRQTLGQGPEFLTYFQNEAQLEKSRLLSDRFSAERPKGSFSTLEIQRTEQGDSAMYLCASSLRKPGELFFGEGSRLTVL.

Worth noting for this clone: The same CDR3 also results from other DNA sequences found in this sample. The rearrangement joins TRBV6-5 to TRBJ2-7; 8 bases map to TRBD1. J was trimmed by 4 bases and V by 6 bases; bases with no gene match: 8. Germline loops: CDR1 MNHEY, CDR2 SVGAGI. This CDR3 region has 14 residues. The CDR3 sequence: CASSSGTGGYEQYF. CDR3 nucleotides: TGTGCCAGCAGCTCCGGGACAGGAGGGTACGAGCAGTACTTC.

The rearrangement links TRBV2 to TRBJ2-7; D may correspond to TRBD1 or TRBD2 (5 bases each). The length of the CDR3 is 14 residues. CDR1 is SNHLY, CDR2 FYNNEI, per germline. The ends were cut back, 6 bases at V and 0 bases at J, with 12 bases in the middle. CDR3 in DNA: TGTGCCAGCAGGCAGGGACGGACCTCCTACGAGCAGTACTTC. Translated: CASRQGRTSYEQYF.

The sample holds a few counts of this clone. V gene TRBV28 combines with J gene TRBJ2-3; D may be TRBD1 or TRBD2 (5 bases each). Trimming cost V 3 bases and J 1 base, with 11 bases left between them. The CDR3 sequence is 15 residues long. Germline V CDR1 and CDR2: MDHEN, SYDVKM. CDR3 amino acids: CASSFRDPRTDTQYF. The CDR3, as DNA: TGTGCCAGCAGTTTCAGGGACCCCCGCACAGATACGCAGTATTTT.

V gene TRBV25-1 combines with J gene TRBJ2-5; 8 bases are a match to TRBD2. Germline lookup yields CDR1 MGHDK and CDR2 SYGVNS. V shed 1 base, J shed 3 bases, and the junction held 4 bases outside the gene matches. The CDR3 is 15 amino acids. The CDR3 loop reads CASSESGAGEETQYF. Here the CDR3 DNA reads TGTGCCAGCAGTGAATCGGGAGCGGGGGAAGAGACCCAGTACTTC. Full variable domain (remainder filled in from reference TRBV25-1 and TRBJ2-5): EADIYQTPRYLVIGTGKKITLECSQTMGHDKMYWYQQDPGMELHLIHYSYGVNSTEKGDLSSESTVSRIRTEHFPLTLESARPSHTSQYLCASSESGAGEETQYFGPGTRLLVL.